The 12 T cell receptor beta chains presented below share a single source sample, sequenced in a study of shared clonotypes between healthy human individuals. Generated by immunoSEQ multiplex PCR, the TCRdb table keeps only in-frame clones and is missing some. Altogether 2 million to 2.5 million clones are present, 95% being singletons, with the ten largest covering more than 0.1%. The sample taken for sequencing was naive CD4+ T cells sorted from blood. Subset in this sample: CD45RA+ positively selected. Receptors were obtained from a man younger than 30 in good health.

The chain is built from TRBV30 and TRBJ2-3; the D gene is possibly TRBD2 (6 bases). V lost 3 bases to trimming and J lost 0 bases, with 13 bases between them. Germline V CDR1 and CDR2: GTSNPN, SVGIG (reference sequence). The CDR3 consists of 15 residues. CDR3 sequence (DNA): TGTGCCTGGAGCGACCGCGGGGCTAGCACAGATACGCAGTATTTT. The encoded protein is CAWSDRGASTDTQYF.

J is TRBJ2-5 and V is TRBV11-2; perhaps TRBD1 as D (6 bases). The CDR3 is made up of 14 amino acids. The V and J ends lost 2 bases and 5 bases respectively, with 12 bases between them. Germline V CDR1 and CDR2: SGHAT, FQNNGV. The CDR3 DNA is TGTGCCAGCAGCTTAACAGGGATAGGGGAGACCCAGTACTTC. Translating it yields CASSLTGIGETQYF.

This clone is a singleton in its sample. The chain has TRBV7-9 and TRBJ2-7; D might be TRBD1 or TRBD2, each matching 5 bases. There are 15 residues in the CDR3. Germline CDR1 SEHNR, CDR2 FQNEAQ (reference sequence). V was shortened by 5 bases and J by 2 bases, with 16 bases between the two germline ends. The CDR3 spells CASSPPGWDPYEQYF. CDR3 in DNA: TGTGCCAGCAGCCCCCCAGGCTGGGACCCCTACGAGCAGTACTTC.

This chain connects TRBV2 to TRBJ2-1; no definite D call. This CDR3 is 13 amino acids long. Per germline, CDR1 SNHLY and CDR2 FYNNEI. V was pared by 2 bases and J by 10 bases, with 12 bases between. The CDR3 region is CASSESSRLEQFF. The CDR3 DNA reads TGTGCCAGCAGTGAATCCTCTAGACTCGAGCAGTTCTTC.

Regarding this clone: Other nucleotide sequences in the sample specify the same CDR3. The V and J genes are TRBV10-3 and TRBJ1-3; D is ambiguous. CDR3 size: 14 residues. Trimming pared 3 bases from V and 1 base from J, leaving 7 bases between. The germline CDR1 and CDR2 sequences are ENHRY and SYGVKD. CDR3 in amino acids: CAISEGDSGNTIYF. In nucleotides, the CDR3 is TGTGCCATCAGTGAAGGAGATTCTGGAAACACCATATATTTT.

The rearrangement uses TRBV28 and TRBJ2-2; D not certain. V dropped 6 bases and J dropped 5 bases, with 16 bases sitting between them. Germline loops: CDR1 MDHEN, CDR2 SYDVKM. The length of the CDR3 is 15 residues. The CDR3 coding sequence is TGTGCCAGCAGCCGCCCAGAGCGCTCGACCGGGGAGCTGTTTTTT. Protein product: CASSRPERSTGELFF.

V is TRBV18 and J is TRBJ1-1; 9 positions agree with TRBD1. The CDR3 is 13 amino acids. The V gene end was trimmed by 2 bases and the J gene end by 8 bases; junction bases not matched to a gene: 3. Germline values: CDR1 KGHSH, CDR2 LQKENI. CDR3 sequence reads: CASSPDRGEEAFF. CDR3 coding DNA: TGTGCCAGCTCACCAGACAGGGGGGAGGAAGCTTTCTTT.

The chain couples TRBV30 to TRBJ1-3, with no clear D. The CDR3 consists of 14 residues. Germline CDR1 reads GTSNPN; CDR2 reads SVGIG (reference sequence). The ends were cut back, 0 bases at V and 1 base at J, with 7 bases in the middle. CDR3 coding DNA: TGTGCCTGGAGTGTATCCGGGTCTGGAAACACCATATATTTT. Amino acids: CAWSVSGSGNTIYF.

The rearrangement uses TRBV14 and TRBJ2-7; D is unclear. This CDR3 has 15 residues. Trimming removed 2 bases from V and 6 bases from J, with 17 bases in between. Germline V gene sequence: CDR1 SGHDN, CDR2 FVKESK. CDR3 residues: CASSQWGSRTGEQYF. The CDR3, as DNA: TGTGCCAGCAGCCAATGGGGTTCCAGGACGGGCGAGCAGTACTTC.

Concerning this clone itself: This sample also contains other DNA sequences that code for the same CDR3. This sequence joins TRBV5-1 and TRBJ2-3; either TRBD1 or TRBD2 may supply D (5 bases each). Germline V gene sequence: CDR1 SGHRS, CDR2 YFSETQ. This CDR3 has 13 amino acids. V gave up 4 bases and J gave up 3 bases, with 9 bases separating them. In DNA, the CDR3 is TGCGCCAGCAGCCCCGGGGCGACAGATACGCAGTATTTT. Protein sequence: CASSPGATDTQYF. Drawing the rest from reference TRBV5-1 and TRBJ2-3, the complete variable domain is KAGVTQTPRYLIKTRGQQVTLSCSPISGHRSVSWYQQTPGQGLQFLFEYFSETQRNKGNFPGRFSGRQFSNSRSEMNVSTLELGDSALYLCASSPGATDTQYFGPGTRLTVL.

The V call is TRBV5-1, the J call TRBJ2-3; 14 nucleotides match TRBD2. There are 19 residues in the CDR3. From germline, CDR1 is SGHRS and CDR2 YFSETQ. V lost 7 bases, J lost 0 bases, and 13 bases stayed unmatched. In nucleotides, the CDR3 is TGCGCCAGCTCGCCTGGACTAGCGGGGGGACCTAAAAGCACAGATACGCAGTATTTT. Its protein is CASSPGLAGGPKSTDTQYF.

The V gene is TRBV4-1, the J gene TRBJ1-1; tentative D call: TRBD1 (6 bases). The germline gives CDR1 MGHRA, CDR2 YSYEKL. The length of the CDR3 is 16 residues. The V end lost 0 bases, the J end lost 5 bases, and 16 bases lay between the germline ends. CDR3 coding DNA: TGCGCCAGCAGCCAAGACAACAGGGCCGGTGGTACTGAAGCTTTCTTT. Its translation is CASSQDNRAGGTEAFF.